This T cell receptor (beta chain) was documented in a study of beta chain features in type 1 diabetes. General study points: All four CD4+ subsets from Type 1 diabetes patients carried moderately but significantly shorter TCRB CDR3s.

This CDR3 region has 13 residues. Germline values: CDR1 SGHTA, CDR2 FQGNSA. V was pared by 1 base and J by 7 bases, with 7 bases between. Expressed TCRB transcripts were sequenced, since all the RNA that had been isolated was reverse transcribed. Profiling relied on immunoSEQ multiplex PCR, and the TCRdb table lists in-frame clones only, not all of them. The sample has 600,000 to 700,000 clones, around an eighth seen once. As concerns this clone: Its antigen is not identified. This sample also contains other DNA sequences that code for the same CDR3.

Material: naive CD4+ T cells from blood. V usage is TRBV7-2 and J usage is TRBJ1-4; D is ambiguous. The sequence derives from a man aged 30 to 39 with type 1 diabetes. DNA for the CDR3: TGTGCCAGCAGCTTAGTAGGGTCTGAAAAACTGTTTTTT. Protein: CASSLVGSEKLFF.